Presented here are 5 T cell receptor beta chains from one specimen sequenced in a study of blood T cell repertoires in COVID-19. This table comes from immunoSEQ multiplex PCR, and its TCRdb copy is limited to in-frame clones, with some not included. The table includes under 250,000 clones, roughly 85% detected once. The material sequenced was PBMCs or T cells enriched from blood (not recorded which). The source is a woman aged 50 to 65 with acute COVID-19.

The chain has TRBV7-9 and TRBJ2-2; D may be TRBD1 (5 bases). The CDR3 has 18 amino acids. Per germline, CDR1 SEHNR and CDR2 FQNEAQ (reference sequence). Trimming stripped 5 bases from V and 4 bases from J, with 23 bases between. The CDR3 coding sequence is TGTGCCAGCAGCCCACTCACGGGTGCTCAGGGTAGCACCGGGGAGCTGTTTTTT. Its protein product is CASSPLTGAQGSTGELFF.

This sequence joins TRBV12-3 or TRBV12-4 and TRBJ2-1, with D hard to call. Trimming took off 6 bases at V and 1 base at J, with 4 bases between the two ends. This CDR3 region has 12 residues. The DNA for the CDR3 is TGTGCCAGCAGCCTGTCCTACAATGAGCAGTTCTTC. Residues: CASSLSYNEQFF.

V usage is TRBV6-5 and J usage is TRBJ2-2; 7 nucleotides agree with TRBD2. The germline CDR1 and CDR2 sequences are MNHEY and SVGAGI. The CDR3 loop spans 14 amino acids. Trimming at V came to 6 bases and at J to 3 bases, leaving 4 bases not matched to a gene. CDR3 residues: CASSHRGDTGELFF. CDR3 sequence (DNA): TGTGCCAGCAGCCACCGGGGGGACACCGGGGAGCTGTTTTTT.

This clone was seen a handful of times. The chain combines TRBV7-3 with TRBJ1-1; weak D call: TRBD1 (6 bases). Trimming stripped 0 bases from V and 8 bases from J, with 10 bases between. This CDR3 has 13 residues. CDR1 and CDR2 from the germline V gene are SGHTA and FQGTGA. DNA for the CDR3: TGTGCCAGCAGCTTAACGTTGGGGGCCGAAGCTTTCTTT. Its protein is CASSLTLGAEAFF.

In nucleotides, the CDR3 is TGCAGTGCTAGAGATTATTCCTCAGCTTTCTTT. Its translation is CSARDYSSAFF. The chain carries TRBV20-1 and TRBJ1-1; D unclear. Trimming took 0 bases from V and 10 from J, leaving 9 bases between them. The germline V gene has CDR1 DFQATT and CDR2 SNEGSKA (reference sequence). The CDR3 spans 11 residues.